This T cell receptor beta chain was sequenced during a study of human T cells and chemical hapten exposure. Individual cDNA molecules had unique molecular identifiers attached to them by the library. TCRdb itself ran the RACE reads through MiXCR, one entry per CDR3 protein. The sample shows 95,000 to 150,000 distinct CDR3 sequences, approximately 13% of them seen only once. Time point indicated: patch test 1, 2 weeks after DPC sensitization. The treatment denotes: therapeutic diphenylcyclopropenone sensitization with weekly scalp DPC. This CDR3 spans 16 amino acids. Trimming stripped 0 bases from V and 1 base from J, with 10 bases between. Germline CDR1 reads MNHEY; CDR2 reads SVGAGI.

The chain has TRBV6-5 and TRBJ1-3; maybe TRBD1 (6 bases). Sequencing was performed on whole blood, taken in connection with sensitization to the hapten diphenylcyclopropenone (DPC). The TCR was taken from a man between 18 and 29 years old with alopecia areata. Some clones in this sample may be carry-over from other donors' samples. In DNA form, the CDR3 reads TGTGCCAGCAGTTACTCGACAGGACTATCTGGAAACACCATATATTTT. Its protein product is CASSYSTGLSGNTIYF.